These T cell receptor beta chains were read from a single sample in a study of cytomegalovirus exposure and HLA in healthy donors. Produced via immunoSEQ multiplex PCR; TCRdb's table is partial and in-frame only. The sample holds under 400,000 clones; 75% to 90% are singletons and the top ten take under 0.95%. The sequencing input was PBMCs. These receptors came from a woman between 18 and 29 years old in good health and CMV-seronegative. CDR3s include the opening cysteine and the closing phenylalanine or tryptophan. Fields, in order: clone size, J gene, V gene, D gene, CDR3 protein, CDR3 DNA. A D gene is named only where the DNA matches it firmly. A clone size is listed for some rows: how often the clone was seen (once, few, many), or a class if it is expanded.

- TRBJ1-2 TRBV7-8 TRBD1 CASSSRQGDRLHGYTF TGTGCCAGCAGCTCCCGACAGGGGGATCGGTTGCATGGCTACACCTTC
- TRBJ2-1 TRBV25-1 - CASSGGKEFF TGTGCCAGCAGTGGAGGGAAGGAGTTCTTC
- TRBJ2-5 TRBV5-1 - CASSLELSGETQYF TGCGCCAGCAGCTTGGAGCTATCGGGAGAGACCCAGTACTTC
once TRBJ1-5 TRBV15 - CATSRDNRVNQPQHF TGTGCCACCAGCAGAGACAACAGGGTCAATCAGCCCCAGCATTTT
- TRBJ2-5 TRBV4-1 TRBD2 CASSPRLAGGNQETQYF TGCGCCAGCAGCCCACGACTAGCGGGGGGCAATCAAGAGACCCAGTACTTC
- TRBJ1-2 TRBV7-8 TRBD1 CASSLGQGGYGYTF TGTGCCAGCAGCTTGGGACAGGGGGGCTATGGCTACACCTTC
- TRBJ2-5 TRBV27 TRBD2 CASSPTTSGLETQYF TGTGCCAGCAGCCCTACGACTAGCGGGTTGGAGACCCAGTACTTC
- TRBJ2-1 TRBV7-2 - CASSLALTNEQFF TGTGCCAGCAGCTTAGCGTTAACTAATGAGCAGTTCTTC
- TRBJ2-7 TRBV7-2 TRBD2 CASSSGTSGTYEQYF TGTGCCAGCAGCTCCGGGACTAGCGGAACCTACGAGCAGTACTTC
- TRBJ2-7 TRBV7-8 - CASRGGSYEQYF TGTGCCAGCCGTGGAGGTTCCTACGAGCAGTACTTC
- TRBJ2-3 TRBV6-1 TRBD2 CASTSTSGGHTQYF TGTGCCAGCACATCGACTAGCGGGGGACATACGCAGTATTTT
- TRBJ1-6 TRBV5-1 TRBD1 CASSSLGQGNSPLHF TGCGCCAGCAGCAGCCTTGGACAGGGAAATTCACCCCTCCACTTT
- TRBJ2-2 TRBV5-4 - CASSLAVTDTGELFF TGTGCCAGCAGCTTGGCCGTTACTGACACCGGGGAGCTGTTTTTT
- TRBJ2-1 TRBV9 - CASSVGGLYNEQFF TGTGCCAGCAGCGTAGGTGGGCTCTACAATGAGCAGTTCTTC
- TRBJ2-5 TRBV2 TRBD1 CASSAEGQGGETQYF TGTGCCAGCAGTGCGGAAGGACAGGGTGGGGAGACCCAGTACTTC
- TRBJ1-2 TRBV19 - CASSILRANYGYTF TGTGCCAGTAGTATTCTGCGGGCTAACTATGGCTACACCTTC
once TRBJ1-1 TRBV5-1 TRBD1 CASSPQTGALNTEAFF TGCGCCAGCAGCCCCCAGACAGGGGCCCTGAACACTGAAGCTTTCTTT
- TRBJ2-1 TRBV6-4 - CASSDGSRSMDEQFF TGTGCCAGCAGTGACGGGTCTAGATCTATGGATGAGCAGTTCTTC
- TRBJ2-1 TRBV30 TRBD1 CAWNLGTGGAYSYNEQFF TGTGCCTGGAACCTGGGGACAGGGGGCGCATATAGCTACAATGAGCAGTTCTTC
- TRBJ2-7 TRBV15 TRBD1 CATSRAGTGGRYEQYF TGTGCCACCAGCAGAGCCGGGACAGGGGGCAGGTACGAGCAGTACTTC
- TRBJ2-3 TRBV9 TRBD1 CASREPPGTAHTDTQYF TGTGCCAGCAGAGAACCACCCGGGACAGCCCACACAGATACGCAGTATTTT
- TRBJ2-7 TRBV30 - CAWSVLRQNRYEQYF TGTGCCTGGAGTGTACTACGGCAAAACCGCTACGAGCAGTACTTC
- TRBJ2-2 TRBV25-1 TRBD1 CASSVGGAGTGELFF TGTGCCAGCAGTGTAGGGGGCGCGGGCACCGGGGAGCTGTTTTTT
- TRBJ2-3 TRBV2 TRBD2 CASSGELATYTDTQYF TGTGCCAGCAGTGGCGAACTAGCGACCTACACAGATACGCAGTATTTT
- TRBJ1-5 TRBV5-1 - CASSLMGGGTRQPQHF TGCGCCAGCAGCTTGATGGGCGGGGGAACGAGACAGCCCCAGCATTTT
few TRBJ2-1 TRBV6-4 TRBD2 CASSDSTSGDYNEQFF TGTGCCAGCAGTGACTCGACTAGCGGGGACTACAATGAGCAGTTCTTC
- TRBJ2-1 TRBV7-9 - CASGRGRARDEQFF TGTGCCAGCGGGAGGGGGAGGGCCAGGGATGAGCAGTTCTTC
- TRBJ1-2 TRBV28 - CASSLGASDGYTF TGTGCCAGCAGCCTGGGGGCGTCGGATGGCTACACCTTC
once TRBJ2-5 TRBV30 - CAWRPRAETQYF TGTGCCTGGAGGCCTAGAGCCGAGACCCAGTACTTC
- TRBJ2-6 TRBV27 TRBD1 CASSFRDRGSGGANVLTF TGTGCCAGCAGTTTCCGGGACAGGGGGTCGGGTGGGGCCAACGTCCTGACTTTC
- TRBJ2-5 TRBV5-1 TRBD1 CASYSGDRDSEWTQYF TGCGCCAGCTACTCTGGGGACAGGGATTCGGAGTGGACCCAGTACTTC
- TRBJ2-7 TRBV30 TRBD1 CAWTSPGQGEHEQYF TGTGCCTGGACCTCTCCGGGACAGGGGGAACACGAGCAGTACTTC
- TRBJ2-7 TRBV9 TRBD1 CASSARGDRAYEQYF TGTGCCAGCAGCGCCCGAGGGGACAGGGCCTACGAGCAGTACTTC
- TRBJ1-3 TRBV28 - CASSISGNTIYF TGTGCCAGCAGTATATCAGGAAACACCATATATTTT
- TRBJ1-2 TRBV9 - CASSPLGGYGYTF TGTGCCAGCAGCCCCCTAGGTGGCTATGGCTACACCTTC
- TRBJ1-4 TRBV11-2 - CASRRHATNEKLFF TGTGCCAGCAGACGACACGCAACTAATGAAAAACTGTTTTTT
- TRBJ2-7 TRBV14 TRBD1 CASSPGRRTGRYEQYF TGTGCCAGCAGCCCCGGCCGAAGGACAGGTCGCTACGAGCAGTACTTC
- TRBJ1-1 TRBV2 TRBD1 CASKRQGALNTEAFF TGTGCCAGCAAGCGACAGGGGGCCTTGAACACTGAAGCTTTCTTT
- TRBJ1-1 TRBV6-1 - CASSKQENTEAFF TGTGCCAGCAGTAAACAGGAGAACACTGAAGCTTTCTTT
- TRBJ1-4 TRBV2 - CASRNRGQNEKLFF TGTGCCAGCAGGAACCGGGGTCAGAATGAAAAACTGTTTTTT